A single T cell receptor (beta chain) is shown here with its context. It lacks a known antigen. There are no base qualities to consult, and no much larger clone falls within one base. The cohort consisted of 650 to 850 healthy bone marrow donors. All cohort members were sampled while nominally healthy, although unrecorded immune exposures were likely present. The donor tested CMV seronegative, placing the donor among the 350 or so seronegative members of the cohort. A peripheral blood sample was collected from each donor, and TCR beta sequencing was performed on peripheral blood mononuclear cells. The Qiagen DNeasy Blood Extraction Kit was used to extract genomic DNA from the blood cell samples. There are 15 amino acids in the CDR3, from cysteine to phenylalanine inclusive. The only DNA kept is the CDR3, 45 bases in frame from the first base. Trimming removed 0 bases from V and 7 bases from J, leaving 15 bases between the germline ends. Sequences PRHDT (CDR1) and FYEKMQ (CDR2) are obtained from the germline V gene (reference sequence).

This sample was included in a study of cytomegalovirus exposure and HLA in healthy donors (TCRdb year 2017). At the level of the whole study: An earlier analysis of approximately 590 of the donors reported 250 to 350 Gb of sequence data and some 120 million unique TCR beta sequences from some 180 million T cells. Both class I and class II loci were covered by HLA typing, at four-digit resolution. On average, 235,054 unique TCR beta nucleotide sequences were sequenced per donor among 398 genotyped donors of the cohort, with around 19% of those sequences being non-productive. The study was designed to test whether signatures of past pathogen exposure could be identified by cataloging public T cell receptors. A later genetic analysis took genome-wide SNP genotypes for about three fifths of the roughly 670 donors and used that subset as a discovery cohort. Rather than using new phenotypic data, the later analysis identified candidate immune exposures from TCR beta sequences and from how often those sequences occurred across donors. All discovery cohort repertoires had been generated on a single sequencing platform. The number of donors typed differed by locus, with about 629-640 for A, B, C, DRB1 and DQB1, around 560 for DQA1, 600 to 610 for DPA1, and over 400 for DPB1. Roughly 5 DR-DQ haplotypes were handled as single units for association and clustering, since linkage in the cohort was strong. A later analysis re-analyzed previously published TCR beta repertoires from several hundred donors and added high-resolution HLA genotyping to study TCR occurrence patterns. To predict cytomegalovirus infection status, the study combined high-throughput TCR immunosequencing, statistical association of individual TCRs with disease status, and machine learning. Donor age, sex, ethnicity and CMV serostatus were collected together with the repertoire data. A separate validation cohort of 100 to 150 different subjects was used in addition to the roughly 700-subject first cohort. To decide whether each TCR beta V gene segment behaved as functional or pseudogenic, an earlier analysis of some 600 of the donors relied on high-throughput TCR beta sequencing. Of the roughly 400 genotyped donors, 81% were placed in the genetic ancestry cluster associated with self-reported Caucasian donors. The T cell repertoires of roughly 660 subjects were profiled by immunosequencing and related to cytomegalovirus serostatus. Roughly 290 gigabases of sequencing data and around 85 million unique TCR sequences made up an early release that covered nearly 650 HLA-typed donors. What the work shows at the level of the full study, not this receptor alone: Compared with equally common non-associated chains, HLA-associated TCR beta chains in a later analysis were more clonally expanded and had lower generation probabilities. According to a later analysis, TCR association rates differed among HLA loci, with DRB1 alleles showing the most associated TCRs and HLA-C alleles showing the fewest. Some IMGT-functional V segments, including TRBV6-2 and TRBV6-3, could not be distinguished by the 87-base-pair reads and were therefore excluded. In a later analysis, about 16,000 TCR beta sequences were associated with specific HLA alleles at a false discovery rate of 0.05. Compared with the 666-donor mean, donors in an Asian-associated ancestry cluster had fewer N-insertions in productive TCRs, according to a later genetic analysis. About 17 rarely observed V segments, including chromosome 9 orphons, were excluded from the earlier analysis of several hundred of the donors because counts were too low. According to a later analysis, parvovirus B19, influenza, CMV and Epstein-Barr virus appeared linked to several top co-occurrence clusters. In both the original and validation cohorts, the classifier was reported to diagnose cytomegalovirus status with high specificity and sensitivity. Presence/absence analyses assumed roughly uniform sequencing depth across donors, an assumption that may not hold. Most TCR sequences were seen in very few donors, while some public TCRs were found in many individuals. In vitro tests confirmed that a few of the cytomegalovirus-associated TCR beta chains recognize cytomegalovirus antigens. In an earlier analysis of several hundred of the donors, most TCR beta V segments were observed in productive rearrangements about 87% or about 30% of the time, broadly matching IMGT annotations. Because HLA typing was missing for some donors at each locus, association tests included only the typed subset. A later genetic analysis associated a missense DCLRE1C variant with V-gene and J-gene trimming of TCR beta chains, and an independent cohort replicated the association. In a later analysis, most CMV-associated TCR beta chains were found to appear HLA-restricted, with HLA associations seemingly driven largely by CMV exposure. In this cohort, only TCR beta chains were sequenced, and detectable features were limited by the absence of alpha or paired-chain data. The only immune exposure information available for the cohort was CMV serostatus. A cluster of highly shared sequence variants was judged likely to represent a technical artifact of the sequencing pipeline. A further reported finding was that TCR beta sequences accurately predicted the HLA-A and HLA-B alleles for most subjects in the first cohort. The authors suggested that the approach could potentially be extended to other disease states and immunological phenotypes. Correlated functional status among segregating V segments might be attributable to linkage disequilibrium, but an unknown experimental factor could not be ruled out. Strong co-occurrence of HLA alleles, especially DR and DQ, made assigning TCR associations to individual alleles difficult. In the study, some 160 TCR beta chains were listed as associated with cytomegalovirus.

The library was obtained by the immunoSEQ multiplex PCR assay. A mixture of 60 forward primers for TCR Vbeta segments and 13 reverse primers for TCR Jbeta segments was used in the multiplex PCR. Amplification of the CDR3 region of rearranged TCR beta genes was performed with a multiplex PCR assay on genomic DNA. On the Illumina HiSeq System, the amplified TCR beta libraries were sequenced as 87-base-pair reads. As for how the authors treated the data: A later analysis tallied roughly 78 million unique TCR beta chains across the 700 or so repertoires, and approximately 12 million of those chains were shared by two or more donors. Raw reads were error-corrected and collapsed into unique sequences by a nearest-neighbor algorithm in which closely related sequences were merged to remove PCR and sequencing errors. V, D and J gene segments were assigned by aligning CDR3 sequences to IMGT reference sequences. For a sequence to be retained, a match of at least six nucleotides was required to both a V gene segment and a J gene segment. Rearrangements were called productive when the CDR3 lacked stop codons and stayed in frame with V and J; all others were non-productive. CDR3 was defined according to IMGT convention as the region running from the second conserved V-encoded cysteine to the conserved J-encoded phenylalanine. The earlier analysis of 550 to 650 of the donors excluded any sequence lacking an unambiguous match to a single V gene segment. An earlier analysis of 450 to 650 of the donors called V segments functional above 56.7% productive rearrangements and segregating when the between-donor standard deviation exceeded 5%. To diagnose cytomegalovirus status from the catalog of TCR beta chain sequences, a statistical classification framework was built. In a later analysis, V and J genes were assigned by comparing TCR nucleotide sequences against IMGT/GENE-DB human TR gene sequences. The TCRdist pipeline was used in a later analysis to assign CDR3 sequences and most-parsimonious VDJ recombination scenarios. In a later analysis, each TCR beta chain was defined by its CDR3 amino acid sequence together with its V-gene family, and reads without a unique V-gene family were excluded. In a later analysis, 450 to 600 highly shared, low-generation-probability nucleotide sequences were removed to address suspected cross-contamination and a sequencing artifact. A later analysis calculated a clonal expansion index for each public chain from normalized within-repertoire ranks of inferred template counts. In a later analysis, generation probabilities were computed using a VDJ recombination model fitted to out-of-frame rearrangements, and the results were checked against IGoR. In a later analysis, hypergeometric tests were used to score TCR-TCR, TCR-HLA and TCR-CMV co-occurrence, with a repertoire-size bias correction applied to TCR pairs. A later analysis estimated false discovery rates by permuting HLA or CMV assignments 20 times. In a later analysis, co-occurring TCRs were grouped using DBSCAN, and TCRdist sequence similarity was added for clustering within HLA-allele-positive subsets. Repertoires with fewer than 30,000 or more than 120,000 public chains were left out of co-occurrence clustering, as were five repertoires with anomalous nucleotide sharing. Drawn from immuneACCESS, this table holds only the in-frame rearrangements with V and J called that TCRdb kept. Clones are partly lost; checked studies trace under half to an unresolved V gene and leave the rest unexplained. For V, J and clone size, that table is used; D and trimming come from the DNA. For this sample there are 200,000 to 250,000 clones; 75% to 90% appear just once. The ten biggest clones cover less than 1.2% of the sample.

Recombination linked TRBV13 to TRBJ1-1; TRBD1 might be the D gene, on 5 matching bases. Sequenced sample: PBMCs. This receptor was taken from a woman aged 18-29 years in good health and CMV-seronegative. The CDR3 reads as follows: CASSLGRGGVSEAFF. The DNA sequence follows: TGTGCCAGCAGCTTAGGCCGAGGAGGGGTCAGTGAAGCTTTCTTT.